Listed below are T cell receptor beta chains from one sample, sequenced in a study of blood T cell repertoires in COVID-19. Sequencing used immunoSEQ multiplex PCR; TCRdb keeps in-frame clones, though not all of them. The table records about 240,000 clones, about 80% of them present only once. Input material: peripheral blood. Source of these receptors: a woman of 80 years or more with acute or convalescent COVID-19. Each CDR3 is given with its conserved first and last residue.

v_gene | CDR3aa
TRBV5-1 | CASSFGGVAGKLFF
TRBV6-5 | CASSPTQGAGGYTF
TRBV28 | CASSLWDREEKLFF
TRBV14 | CASSRDRGRGETQYF
TRBV5-4 | CASSLIGDYGYTF
TRBV18 | CASSPPEQGNRYGYTF
TRBV7-2 | CASSLSVDRVQPQHF
TRBV11-2 | CASRRQANTGELFF
TRBV5-4 | CASSSPRGTGGYEQYF
TRBV7-2 | CASSPTSGVAGELFF
TRBV7-8 | CASSLSGVGEKLFF
TRBV6-1 | CASSEAGTGGRTDTQYF
TRBV7-2 | CASTPGTRWTDTQYF
TRBV27 | CASSPGTVQETQYF
TRBV12-5 | CASGRDAGYEQYF
TRBV28 | CASSPGTVEQFF
TRBV6-1 | CASSEGRYQETQYF
TRBV28 | CASSLPGGYGYTF
TRBV19 | CASSPRINQPQHF
TRBV28 | CASSLRQGRNSPLHF
TRBV27 | CASSSGTRETQYF
TRBV10-3 | CAISESIAGKHGYTF
TRBV7-9 | CASSRSGGAVEQFF
TRBV28 | CASSLEDRGRNTEAFF
TRBV7-3 | CASSRSGVTDTQYF
TRBV5-8 | CASSFGENYGYTF
TRBV7-9 | CASRTENSQPSFF
TRBV7-8 | CASSAQGWAGSWPQHF
TRBV7-9 | CASSLAGGARDTQYF
TRBV4-1 | CASSQSFAMNTEAFF
TRBV7-6 | CASSLAGAGGNTIYF
TRBV5-1 | CASSLERGKGEQYF
TRBV6-2/TRBV6-3 | CASSTTPQGMYGYTF
TRBV4-1 | CASSQDRERGIFEQFF
TRBV12-5 | CASGDLRFSGNTIYF
TRBV6-6 | CASSRTGGNYGYTF
TRBV5-1 | CASSLWQDNYGYTF
TRBV2 | CASSKGEKLFF
TRBV6-6 | CASNRVGGELFF
TRBV15 | CATSTVLEAGQEGNYGYTF
TRBV18 | CASSPRQLTYEQYF
TRBV2 | CASSLYEKLFF